The rows below give T cell receptor beta chains drawn from one sample of a study of CD4 T cells in relation to SARS-CoV-2 and coronaviruses. Generated by immunoSEQ multiplex PCR, the TCRdb table keeps only in-frame clones and is missing some. Of tens of thousands of clones in the sample, 77% are singletons; the top ten hold 2.8%. These receptors' antigens are unknown. Sequences were obtained from memory CD4+ T cells from PBMCs, cultured in vitro. These receptors were collected from an adult with COVID-19. Both conserved end residues are part of each CDR3. A D gene is named only where the DNA matches it firmly. The listing skips clone size in some rows; elsewhere it reads once, few, many or a size class.

abundance: NA
j_gene: TRBJ2-3
d_gene: NA
v_gene: TRBV27
CDR3aa: CASSPGGYTQYF
CDR3nt: TGTGCCAGCAGTCCCGGGGGTTATACGCAGTATTTT

abundance: NA
j_gene: TRBJ2-3
d_gene: TRBD2
v_gene: TRBV4-2
CDR3aa: CASSPAGTSVTDTQYF
CDR3nt: TGTGCCAGCAGCCCAGCTGGGACTAGCGTCACAGATACGCAGTATTTT

abundance: NA
j_gene: TRBJ1-6
d_gene: NA
v_gene: TRBV30
CDR3aa: CAWSVSDFNSPLHF
CDR3nt: TGTGCCTGGAGTGTGTCTGACTTTAATTCACCCCTCCACTTT

abundance: NA
j_gene: TRBJ2-3
d_gene: NA
v_gene: TRBV18
CDR3aa: CASSELAPSTDTQYF
CDR3nt: TGTGCCAGCTCAGAATTAGCCCCTAGCACAGATACGCAGTATTTT

abundance: NA
j_gene: TRBJ2-3
d_gene: NA
v_gene: TRBV28
CDR3aa: CASRLSVSPGDTQYF
CDR3nt: TGTGCCAGCAGACTGTCAGTTTCACCGGGAGATACGCAGTATTTT

abundance: once
j_gene: TRBJ2-3
d_gene: NA
v_gene: TRBV24-1
CDR3aa: CATSDFQLGGDTQYF
CDR3nt: TGTGCCACCAGTGATTTTCAGCTAGGAGGAGATACGCAGTATTTT

abundance: NA
j_gene: TRBJ2-3
d_gene: NA
v_gene: TRBV18
CDR3aa: CASQRDRITDTQYF
CDR3nt: TGTGCCAGCCAACGGGACCGGATCACAGATACGCAGTATTTT

abundance: few
j_gene: TRBJ2-1
d_gene: TRBD1
v_gene: TRBV28
CDR3aa: CASRRTGSNEQFF
CDR3nt: TGTGCCAGCAGGAGGACAGGCTCCAATGAGCAGTTCTTC

abundance: once
j_gene: TRBJ2-3
d_gene: TRBD1
v_gene: TRBV19
CDR3aa: CASSGTGKLPSTDTQYF
CDR3nt: TGTGCCTCCTCCGGGACAGGGAAGCTCCCCAGCACAGATACGCAGTATTTT

abundance: NA
j_gene: TRBJ2-5
d_gene: NA
v_gene: TRBV4-1
CDR3aa: CASSQTGPTVPETQYF
CDR3nt: TGCGCCAGCAGCCAAACGGGCCCAACAGTACCAGAGACCCAGTACTTC

abundance: NA
j_gene: TRBJ2-1
d_gene: NA
v_gene: TRBV5-1
CDR3aa: CASSLDRTLNEQFF
CDR3nt: TGCGCCAGCAGCTTGGACCGGACTCTCAATGAGCAGTTCTTC

abundance: few
j_gene: TRBJ2-1
d_gene: TRBD2
v_gene: TRBV11-3
CDR3aa: CASSLGTSGRYNEQFF
CDR3nt: TGTGCCAGCAGCTTAGGGACTAGCGGGAGGTACAATGAGCAGTTCTTC

abundance: NA
j_gene: TRBJ2-1
d_gene: TRBD2
v_gene: TRBV11-1
CDR3aa: CASSFSGSGSWDEQFF
CDR3nt: TGTGCCAGCAGCTTCTCTGGTAGCGGGAGTTGGGATGAGCAGTTCTTC

abundance: NA
j_gene: TRBJ1-5
d_gene: NA
v_gene: TRBV13
CDR3aa: CASSVLGNQPQHF
CDR3nt: TGTGCCAGCAGCGTACTCGGCAATCAGCCCCAGCATTTT

abundance: few
j_gene: TRBJ2-1
d_gene: NA
v_gene: TRBV30
CDR3aa: CAWSLKGGTISSYNEQFF
CDR3nt: TGTGCCTGGAGTTTGAAGGGGGGTACGATCAGCTCCTACAATGAGCAGTTCTTC

abundance: NA
j_gene: TRBJ2-7
d_gene: NA
v_gene: TRBV7-2
CDR3aa: CASSLVLGQRTYEQYF
CDR3nt: TGTGCCAGCAGCTTAGTCTTAGGACAGCGAACCTATGAGCAGTACTTC

abundance: NA
j_gene: TRBJ2-1
d_gene: TRBD2
v_gene: TRBV11-2
CDR3aa: CASSRLTSVGPNSRNEQFF
CDR3nt: TGTGCCAGCAGCCGATTGACTAGCGTAGGACCGAATTCTCGGAATGAGCAGTTCTTC

abundance: NA
j_gene: TRBJ2-7
d_gene: TRBD2
v_gene: TRBV6-1
CDR3aa: CASSEDPLAGWGEQYF
CDR3nt: TGTGCCAGCAGTGAAGATCCCCTAGCGGGATGGGGCGAGCAGTACTTC

abundance: NA
j_gene: TRBJ2-3
d_gene: NA
v_gene: TRBV11-2
CDR3aa: CASSSGVLMADTQYF
CDR3nt: TGTGCCAGCAGCTCGGGTGTTTTGATGGCAGATACGCAGTATTTT

abundance: NA
j_gene: TRBJ2-1
d_gene: TRBD2
v_gene: TRBV27
CDR3aa: CASRTGLAGAYNEQFF
CDR3nt: TGTGCCAGCAGAACGGGACTAGCGGGAGCCTACAATGAGCAGTTCTTC

abundance: NA
j_gene: TRBJ2-5
d_gene: TRBD2
v_gene: TRBV6-4
CDR3aa: CASSDLTSGNQETQYF
CDR3nt: TGTGCCAGCAGTGATCTGACTAGCGGGAACCAAGAGACCCAGTACTTC

abundance: NA
j_gene: TRBJ2-7
d_gene: NA
v_gene: TRBV27
CDR3aa: CASSLVTDFEQYF
CDR3nt: TGTGCCAGCAGTTTAGTGACAGATTTCGAGCAGTACTTC